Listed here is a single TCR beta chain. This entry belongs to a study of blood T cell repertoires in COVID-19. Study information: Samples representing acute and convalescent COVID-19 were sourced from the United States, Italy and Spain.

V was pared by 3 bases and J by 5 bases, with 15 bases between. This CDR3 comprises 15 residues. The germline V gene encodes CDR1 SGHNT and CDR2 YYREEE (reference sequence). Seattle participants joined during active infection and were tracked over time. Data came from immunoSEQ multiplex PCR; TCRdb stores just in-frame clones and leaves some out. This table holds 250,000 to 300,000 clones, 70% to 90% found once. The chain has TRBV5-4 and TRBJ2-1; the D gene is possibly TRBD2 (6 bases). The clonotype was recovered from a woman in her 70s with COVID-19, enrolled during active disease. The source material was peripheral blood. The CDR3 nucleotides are TGTGCCAGCAGCTCCCCGACTAGTTTGCACAATGAGCAGTTCTTC. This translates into CASSSPTSLHNEQFF.